Presented here are 16 T cell receptor beta chains from one specimen sequenced in a study of T cells after yellow fever vaccination. From the 5' RACE reads, TCRdb called clonotypes with MiXCR, one entry per CDR3 protein. In the table there are about 170,000 distinct CDR3 sequences, about 10% of which are singletons. The sequencing used CD8+ T cells sorted from PBMCs, collected 15 days after the yellow fever booster vaccination. Receptors originate from a man younger than 30 who received the YFV17D yellow fever vaccine.

The chain combines TRBV12-3 or TRBV12-4 with TRBJ1-1; 8 bases are a match to TRBD1. Unmatched junction bases numbered 4, after V lost 1 base and J lost 3 bases. This CDR3 contains 15 residues. This chain's CDR3 is CASSLGQGADTEAFF. In DNA, the CDR3 is TGTGCCAGCAGTTTAGGCCAGGGGGCGGACACTGAAGCTTTCTTT.

This rearrangement joins TRBV12-3 or TRBV12-4 to TRBJ2-2, with TRBD2 matching over 8 bases. The CDR3 is made up of 13 amino acids. Trimming took 2 bases from V and 7 from J; bases not matched to a gene: 0. CDR3 in DNA: TGTGCCAGCAGTTTAAGCGGGGGCGGGGAGCTGTTTTTT. It is translated as CASSLSGGGELFF.

This clonotype was seen a few times. The chain joins TRBV27 to TRBJ1-2; the D gene is possibly TRBD1 (5 bases). Trimming removed 6 bases from V and 2 bases from J, with 13 bases in between. Per germline, CDR1 MNHEY and CDR2 SMNVEV (reference sequence). This CDR3 is 14 amino acids long. This CDR3 is CASRTPGGNYGYTF. The CDR3 DNA reads TGTGCCAGCAGGACCCCGGGGGGAAACTATGGCTACACCTTC.

V usage is TRBV10-3 and J usage is TRBJ1-1; D is unclear. The germline CDR1 and CDR2 sequences are ENHRY and SYGVKD. With 2 bases removed from V and 3 bases from J, the gap between germline ends came to 7 bases. The CDR3 spans 13 residues. CDR3 in amino acids: CAISETGDTEAFF. CDR3 in DNA: TGTGCCATCAGTGAGACCGGGGACACTGAAGCTTTCTTT.

This clonotype was recorded a few times. J is TRBJ1-2 and V is TRBV7-9, with 7 bases that match TRBD1. CDR3 size: 15 residues. Germline V CDR1 and CDR2: SEHNR, FQNEAQ (reference sequence). Trimming took 4 bases from V and 4 from J; bases not matched to a gene: 9. The CDR3 spells CASSSRRQGVYGYTF. CDR3 DNA sequence: TGTGCCAGCAGCTCGAGAAGACAGGGAGTCTATGGCTACACCTTC.

The V and J genes are TRBV7-2 and TRBJ2-7; D unclear. This CDR3 has 14 amino acids. The ends were cut back, 6 bases at V and 3 bases at J, with 15 bases in the middle. Germline CDR1 reads SGHTA; CDR2 reads FQGNSA. The CDR3 sequence: CASRGEDQLYEQYF. CDR3 sequence (DNA): TGTGCCAGCAGAGGAGAGGACCAACTCTACGAGCAGTACTTC.

J is TRBJ2-3 and V is TRBV12-3 or TRBV12-4, with D tentatively TRBD2 (7 bases). With 2 bases removed from V and 1 base from J, the gap between germline ends came to 10 bases. The CDR3 consists of 15 residues. CDR3 in amino acids: CASSLRGGGTDTQYF. For the CDR3, the DNA is TGTGCCAGCAGTTTAAGGGGGGGCGGCACAGATACGCAGTATTTT.

This rearrangement joins TRBV20-1 to TRBJ2-2; D might be TRBD1 or TRBD2, each matching 5 bases. Germline CDR1 reads DFQATT; CDR2 reads SNEGSKA (reference sequence). The V end was cut by 6 bases, the J end by 5 bases, with 19 bases between. This CDR3 is built from 15 residues. The CDR3 DNA is TGCAGTGCAATTAACCGGGACCTAGTAACCGGGGAGCTGTTTTTT. Translating gives CSAINRDLVTGELFF.

This clonotype showed up just a few times. The chain carries TRBV7-8 and TRBJ2-5, with D possibly being TRBD2 (6 bases). This CDR3 has 14 residues. V lost 3 bases to trimming and J lost 5 bases, with 13 bases between them. Germline V CDR1 and CDR2: SGHVS, FQNEAQ. CDR3 region: CASSFGGAGETQYF. CDR3 DNA sequence: TGTGCCAGCAGCTTTGGAGGGGCTGGCGAGACCCAGTACTTC.

V and J are TRBV4-1 and TRBJ1-4; TRBD1 aligns across 9 bases. J lost 6 bases, V lost 4 bases, and 9 bases had no gene match. Germline V gene sequence: CDR1 MGHRA, CDR2 YSYEKL. This CDR3 has 16 amino acids. This chain's CDR3 is CASSRYPGQGDEKLFF. Here the CDR3 DNA reads TGCGCCAGCAGCCGCTATCCGGGACAGGGCGATGAAAAACTGTTTTTT.

This clonotype was recorded a few times. The J gene is TRBJ1-6, the V gene TRBV4-2, with 7 bases aligning to TRBD1. Germline V CDR1 and CDR2: LGHNA, YNFKEQ. V was clipped by 0 bases and J by 9 bases; unmatched bases: 5. The CDR3 length is 15 residues. In DNA form, the CDR3 reads TGTGCCAGCAGCCAAGAGCGGGACAGTGCTTCACCCCTCCACTTT. As protein: CASSQERDSASPLHF.

The count of this clonotype is one. The chain is built from TRBV6-2 or TRBV6-3 and TRBJ2-1; TRBD2 agrees at 8 bases. Losses at the gene ends were 6 bases for V and 9 bases for J; bases not matched to a gene: 13. Germline-derived CDR1 and CDR2 are MNHEY and SVGEGT. This CDR3 region has 15 residues. CDR3 amino acids: CASRPRGGRLSEQFF. CDR3 bases: TGTGCCAGCAGACCTCGGGGGGGCCGGTTGAGTGAGCAGTTCTTC.

This clonotype has a handful of counts. V and J are TRBV7-8 and TRBJ1-3, with D perhaps matching TRBD1 (6 bases). The germline V gene has CDR1 SGHVS and CDR2 FQNEAQ. The V and J ends lost 5 bases and 5 bases respectively, with 19 bases between them. The CDR3 has 16 residues. CDR3 nucleotide sequence: TGTGCCAGCAGCCCCCGAGGGGAGGGGGGGCGAAACACCATATATTTT. Amino acids: CASSPRGEGGRNTIYF. Using reference TRBV7-8 and TRBJ1-3 for the parts outside the CDR3, the full variable domain is GAGVSQSPRYKVAKRGQDVALRCDPISGHVSLFWYQQALGQGPEFLTYFQNEAQLDKSGLPSDRFFAERPEGSVSTLKIQRTQQEDSAVYLCASSPRGEGGRNTIYFGEGSWLTVV.

This clonotype was seen a handful of times. The V and J genes are TRBV5-1 and TRBJ1-5; weak D call: TRBD1 (5 bases). V shed 0 bases and J shed 6 bases, with 13 bases lying between them. The CDR3 runs 15 residues. Looked up from germline, CDR1 is SGHRS and CDR2 is YFSETQ. CDR3 residues: CASSLAGGSSQPQHF. In DNA, the CDR3 is TGCGCCAGCAGCTTGGCTGGGGGGTCGAGTCAGCCCCAGCATTTT.

The table lists this clonotype with a few counts. This chain joins TRBV6-2 or TRBV6-3 and TRBJ2-5; D is unresolved. Trimming removed 6 bases at V and 0 bases at J, with 8 bases between. Germline V CDR1 and CDR2: MNHEY, SVGEGT. This CDR3 spans 13 amino acids. The DNA of the CDR3 is TGTGCCAGCAGCCCCTACCACCAAGAGACCCAGTACTTC. Its translation is CASSPYHQETQYF.

The rearrangement uses TRBV4-1 and TRBJ2-2, with a possible D match to TRBD1 (5 bases). This CDR3 has 13 residues. V was cut by 3 bases and J by 8 bases, with 10 bases left in between. Germline-derived CDR1 and CDR2 are MGHRA and YSYEKL. The CDR3 nucleotides are TGCGCCAGCAGCCATCTCAGGGTTGGGGAGCTGTTTTTT. This gives the protein CASSHLRVGELFF.